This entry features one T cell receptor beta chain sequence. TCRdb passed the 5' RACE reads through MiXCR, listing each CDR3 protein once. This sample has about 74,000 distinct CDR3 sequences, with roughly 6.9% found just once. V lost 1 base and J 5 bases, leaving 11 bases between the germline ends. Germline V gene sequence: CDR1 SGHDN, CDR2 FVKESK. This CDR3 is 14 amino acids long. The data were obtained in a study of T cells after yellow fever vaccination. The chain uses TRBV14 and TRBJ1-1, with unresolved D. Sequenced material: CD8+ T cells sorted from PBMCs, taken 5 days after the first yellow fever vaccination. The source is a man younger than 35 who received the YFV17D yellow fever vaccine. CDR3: CASSQGPGWTEAFF. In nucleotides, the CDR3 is TGTGCCAGCAGCCAAGGGCCGGGTTGGACTGAAGCTTTCTTT.